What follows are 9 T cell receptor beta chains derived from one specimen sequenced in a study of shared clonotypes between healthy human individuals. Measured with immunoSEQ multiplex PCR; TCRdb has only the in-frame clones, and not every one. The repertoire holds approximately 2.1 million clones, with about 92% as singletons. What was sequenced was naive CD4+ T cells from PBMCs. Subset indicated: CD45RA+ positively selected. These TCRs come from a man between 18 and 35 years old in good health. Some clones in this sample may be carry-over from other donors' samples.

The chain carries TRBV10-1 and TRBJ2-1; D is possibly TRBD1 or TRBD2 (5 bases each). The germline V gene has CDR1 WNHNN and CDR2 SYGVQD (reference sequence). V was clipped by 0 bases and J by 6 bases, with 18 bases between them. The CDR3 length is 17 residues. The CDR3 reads CASSESTSGLDSNEQFF. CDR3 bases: TGCGCCAGCAGTGAGTCGACATCGGGGCTAGATAGCAATGAGCAGTTCTTC.

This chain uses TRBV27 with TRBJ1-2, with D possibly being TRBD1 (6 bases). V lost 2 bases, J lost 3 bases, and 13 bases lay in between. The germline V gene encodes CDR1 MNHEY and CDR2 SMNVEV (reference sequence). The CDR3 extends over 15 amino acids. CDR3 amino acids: CASSLGGRGDYGYTF. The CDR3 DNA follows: TGTGCCAGCAGTTTAGGGGGCCGGGGTGACTATGGCTACACCTTC.

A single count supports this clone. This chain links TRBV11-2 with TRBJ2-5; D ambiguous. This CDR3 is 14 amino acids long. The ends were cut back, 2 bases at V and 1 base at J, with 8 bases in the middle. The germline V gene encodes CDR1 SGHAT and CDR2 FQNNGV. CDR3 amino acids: CASSLMLVQETQYF. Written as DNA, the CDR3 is TGTGCCAGCAGCTTAATGCTAGTCCAAGAGACCCAGTACTTC.

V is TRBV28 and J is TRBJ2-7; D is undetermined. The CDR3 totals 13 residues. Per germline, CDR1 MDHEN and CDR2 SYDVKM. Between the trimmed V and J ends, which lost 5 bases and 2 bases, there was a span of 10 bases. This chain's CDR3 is CASSVVGTYEQYF. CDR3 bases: TGTGCCAGCAGTGTCGTGGGAACCTACGAGCAGTACTTC. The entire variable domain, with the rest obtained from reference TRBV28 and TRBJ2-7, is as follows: DVKVTQSSRYLVKRTGEKVFLECVQDMDHENMFWYRQDPGLGLRLIYFSYDVKMKEKGDIPEGYSVSREKKERFSLILESASTNQTSMYLCASSVVGTYEQYFGPGTRLTVT.

The CDR3 region has the DNA TGCGCCAGCAGCTTACAAGGGCCACGCCAACCCCCTGGAAACACCATATATTTT. Amino acids: CASSLQGPRQPPGNTIYF. V usage is TRBV5-1 and J usage is TRBJ1-3; D not certain. Germline V CDR1 and CDR2: SGHRS, YFSETQ. There are 18 residues in the CDR3. Trimming shortened V by 2 bases and J by 2 bases, and 20 bases separated the two germline ends.

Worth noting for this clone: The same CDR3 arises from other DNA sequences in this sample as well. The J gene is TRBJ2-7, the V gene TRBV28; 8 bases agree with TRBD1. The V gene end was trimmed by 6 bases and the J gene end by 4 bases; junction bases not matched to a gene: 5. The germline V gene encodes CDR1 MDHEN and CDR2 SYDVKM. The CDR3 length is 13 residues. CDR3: CASRGDRPYEQYF. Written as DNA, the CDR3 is TGTGCCAGCAGGGGGGACAGGCCGTACGAGCAGTACTTC.

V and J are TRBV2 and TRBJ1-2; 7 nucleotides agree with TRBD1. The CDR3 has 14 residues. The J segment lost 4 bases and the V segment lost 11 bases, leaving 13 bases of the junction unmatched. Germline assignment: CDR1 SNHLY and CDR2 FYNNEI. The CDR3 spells CAAKGTAGLYGYTF. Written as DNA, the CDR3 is TGTGCCGCAAAGGGGACAGCCGGCCTCTATGGCTACACCTTC.

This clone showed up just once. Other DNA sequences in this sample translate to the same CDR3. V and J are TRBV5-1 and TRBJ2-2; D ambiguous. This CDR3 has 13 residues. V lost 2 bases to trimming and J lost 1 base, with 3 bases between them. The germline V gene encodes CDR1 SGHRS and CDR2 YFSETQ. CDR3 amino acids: CASSFGNTGELFF. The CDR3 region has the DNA TGCGCCAGCAGCTTTGGGAACACCGGGGAGCTGTTTTTT.

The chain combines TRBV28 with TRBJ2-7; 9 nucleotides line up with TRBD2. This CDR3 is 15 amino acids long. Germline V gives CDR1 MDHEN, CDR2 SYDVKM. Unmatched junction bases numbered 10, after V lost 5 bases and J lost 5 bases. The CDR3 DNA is TGTGCCAGCAGTCTTGATTCAATAGCGGGAGACGAGCAGTACTTC. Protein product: CASSLDSIAGDEQYF.